This T cell receptor (beta chain) was observed in a study of vaccination and CD4 T cells after COVID-19. As regards this clonotype: The target antigen is unknown.

With the Oncomine TCR Beta short-read assay, DNA from cultured CD4+ T cells was sequenced. TCRdb re-derived calls from the PCR reads in MiXCR, one entry per CDR3 protein. Of some 14,000 distinct CDR3 sequences in the sample, around 40% were seen once. V gave up 0 bases and J gave up 10 bases; unmatched junction bases: 3. Germline assignment: CDR1 SGHKS and CDR2 YYEKEE (reference sequence). This CDR3 is 13 amino acids long. Treatment here: roughly nine-day PBMC culture with coronavirus spike peptide pools or control peptides (ViraFEST assay). The chain uses TRBV5-5 and TRBJ1-2, with 10 bases lining up with TRBD1. The sample consisted of CD4+ T cells from blood, cultured in vitro. The sequence was obtained from a human donor who had recovered from COVID-19. The DNA for the CDR3 is TGTGCCAGCAGCTTGGGCGGGACAGGGGTCTACACCTTC. This codes for CASSLGGTGVYTF.